The present T cell receptor (beta chain) was sequenced within a study of blood T cell repertoires in COVID-19. Study-level information: Acute and convalescent COVID-19 samples came from the United States, Italy and Spain. T cells, B-cell-depleted T cells, or PBMCs provided the cDNA or gDNA that served as material.

In the source study's methods: Estimation of nucleated cell counts was performed using reference gene primer amplification. Using immunoSEQ multiplex PCR, the repertoire was profiled, and TCRdb retains in-frame clones only, with some absent. That table supplies the V and J calls and clone size; D and trimming were determined from the DNA. The sample lists roughly 120,000 clones, approximately 87% occurring once. Looked up from germline, CDR1 is MGHRA and CDR2 is YSYEKL. The CDR3 consists of 16 residues. V was pared by 3 bases and J by 6 bases, with 9 bases of the junction left unmatched. The gene calls are TRBV4-1 and TRBJ2-1, with 9 bases lining up with TRBD1. What was sequenced was peripheral blood. This sequence originates from a man aged 25-45 years with acute or convalescent COVID-19. The CDR3 loop is CASSQVGGQGVNEQFF. The DNA of the CDR3 is TGCGCCAGCAGCCAGGTTGGGGGACAGGGTGTCAATGAGCAGTTCTTC.